The clone carrying this T cell receptor beta chain was found many times. These data are taken from a study of T cells after yellow fever vaccination. TCRdb re-called the 5' RACE reads through MiXCR, storing one row per CDR3 protein. The table records 150,000 or so distinct CDR3 sequences, around 8.5% of them present only once. Sequenced here: CD8+ T cells sorted from PBMCs, sampled 45 days after the yellow fever booster vaccination. The receptor was derived from a man aged 18 to 29 who received the YFV17D yellow fever vaccine.

Written as DNA, the CDR3 is TGTGCCAGCAGTCGAGGGGAGACCCAGTACTTC. This translates into CASSRGETQYF. J is TRBJ2-5 and V is TRBV7-2, with D possibly matching TRBD2 (5 bases). The V gene's germline CDR1 is SGHTA and CDR2 FQGNSA. The CDR3 sequence is 11 residues long. V shed 6 bases and J shed 5 bases, with 7 bases lying between them.